Following are 30 T cell receptor beta chains from one sample sequenced in a study of blood T cell repertoires in COVID-19. TCRdb's table, derived via immunoSEQ multiplex PCR, lists solely in-frame clones and lacks some. The data hold 26,000 or so clones, with around 66% observed a single time. Sequencing was done on a sample of peripheral blood. The receptors originated from a man in his 60s with active or convalescent COVID-19.

V and J are TRBV7-9 and TRBJ2-7; D perhaps matches TRBD1 (5 bases). Trimming took 6 bases from V and 0 from J, leaving 9 bases between them. The germline V gene has CDR1 SEHNR and CDR2 FQNEAQ (reference sequence). This CDR3 spans 13 amino acids. CDR3 sequence (DNA): TGTGCCAGCAGTTGGGGCACCTCCTACGAGCAGTACTTC. This sequence encodes CASSWGTSYEQYF. The variable domain in full, with the rest retrieved from reference TRBV7-9 and TRBJ2-7, is DTGVSQNPRHKITKRGQNVTFRCDPISEHNRLYWYRQTLGQGPEFLTYFQNEAQLEKSRLLSDRFSAERPKGSFSTLEIQRTEQGDSAMYLCASSWGTSYEQYFGPGTRLTVT.

This clone has more than one count but fewer than ten. V is TRBV19 and J is TRBJ2-1; the match to TRBD2 covers 9 bases. The CDR3 is 14 amino acids. J gave up 4 bases and V 6 bases, and 4 bases lay outside the gene matches. The germline V gene has CDR1 LNHDA and CDR2 SQIVND (reference sequence). The CDR3 protein is CASRSTSGYNEQFF. As DNA, the CDR3 is TGTGCCAGTAGATCGACTAGCGGATACAATGAGCAGTTCTTC.

V and J are TRBV4-1 and TRBJ2-3; 12 bases match TRBD2. V was pared by 4 bases and J by 2 bases, with 7 bases of the junction left unmatched. The CDR3 runs to 17 residues. Germline assignment: CDR1 MGHRA and CDR2 YSYEKL. The CDR3 loop is CASSPLGTSGYTDTQYF. The CDR3 DNA follows: TGCGCCAGCAGCCCGTTAGGGACTAGCGGGTACACAGATACGCAGTATTTT.

The chain has TRBV4-1 and TRBJ2-3; 7 bases are a match to TRBD2. CDR3 length: 15 residues. The germline V gene encodes CDR1 MGHRA and CDR2 YSYEKL. J gave up 1 base and V 2 bases, and 3 bases lay outside the gene matches. The CDR3 nucleotides read TGCGCCAGCAGCCAACGTGCGGGGGGCACAGATACGCAGTATTTT. Translated: CASSQRAGGTDTQYF.

This sequence joins TRBV6-6 and TRBJ1-6; a possible D gene is TRBD1 (6 bases). CDR1 and CDR2 from the germline V gene are MNHNY and SVGAGI (reference sequence). V was clipped by 5 bases and J by 7 bases, with 18 bases between them. The CDR3 is made up of 16 amino acids. Here the CDR3 DNA reads TGTGCCAGCAGTACCCGGGGTGGTAGGGGGAATTCACCCCTCCACTTT. This gives the protein CASSTRGGRGNSPLHF.

This clone was counted a few times. The genes are TRBV7-9 and TRBJ1-1, with D hard to call. The CDR3 length is 13 residues. Trimming took off 6 bases at V and 1 base at J, with 9 bases between the two ends. Germline V gives CDR1 SEHNR, CDR2 FQNEAQ (reference sequence). CDR3 nucleotides: TGTGCCAGCAGATCACAGTCGAACACTGAAGCTTTCTTT. As protein: CASRSQSNTEAFF.

This clone was counted a few times. This sequence joins TRBV6-5 and TRBJ2-7; TRBD1 aligns across 7 bases. Germline loops: CDR1 MNHEY, CDR2 SVGAGI. V dropped 11 bases and J dropped 1; count of bases not matched to a gene: 8. The CDR3 consists of 13 residues. CDR3 region: CAAGYRGSYEQYF. The CDR3 nucleotides are TGTGCCGCAGGATACAGGGGTTCCTACGAGCAGTACTTC.

The chain recombines TRBV27 with TRBJ1-2, with D possibly matching TRBD1 (6 bases). Germline V gene lookup returns CDR1 MNHEY and CDR2 SMNVEV (reference sequence). CDR3 length: 14 amino acids. With 5 bases removed from V and 4 bases from J, the gap between germline ends came to 14 bases. CDR3 coding DNA: TGTGCCAGCAGTAGACAACAGGGCCCCTATGGCTACACCTTC. Amino acid sequence: CASSRQQGPYGYTF.

This clone showed up just a few times. The chain uses TRBV3-1 (or the pseudogene TRBV3-2) and TRBJ1-2, with 7 positions matching TRBD1. CDR3 length: 14 residues. Germline loops: CDR1 LGHDT, CDR2 YNNKEL (reference sequence). Trimming removed 5 bases from V and 5 bases from J; junction bases left unmatched: 8. As DNA, the CDR3 is TGTGCCAGCAGCTCTGACAGGGTGCGGTATGGCTACACCTTC. Translated, it gives CASSSDRVRYGYTF.

The genes are TRBV30 and TRBJ2-3, with 10 bases fitting TRBD2. The CDR3 has 14 amino acids. CDR1 and CDR2 from the germline V gene are GTSNPN and SVGIG (reference sequence). After removal of 2 bases from V and 6 bases from J, the junction contained 5 bases not matched to a gene. Here the CDR3 reads CAWSLLAGVDTQYF. The CDR3 DNA follows: TGTGCCTGGAGTCTCCTAGCGGGAGTTGATACGCAGTATTTT.

This chain joins TRBV5-5 and TRBJ1-2, with 9 bases that match TRBD1. The J segment lost 2 bases and the V segment lost 0 bases, leaving 5 bases of the junction unmatched. Per germline, CDR1 SGHKS and CDR2 YYEKEE (reference sequence). CDR3 length: 16 residues. DNA of the CDR3: TGTGCCAGCAGCTTGGGGAGGGGGACAGGGAACTATGGCTACACCTTC. Amino acids: CASSLGRGTGNYGYTF.

This clone appeared once. The chain couples TRBV28 to TRBJ1-1; D gene ambiguous. Germline V gives CDR1 MDHEN, CDR2 SYDVKM. The CDR3 covers 15 residues. The V end lost 2 bases, the J end lost 3 bases, and 13 bases lay between the germline ends. Here the CDR3 reads CASSLPPGVYTEAFF. For the CDR3, the DNA is TGTGCCAGCAGTTTACCCCCCGGGGTCTACACTGAAGCTTTCTTT.

The chain uses TRBV6-5 and TRBJ1-1; D not certain. The CDR3 is made up of 15 amino acids. Deletions cut 0 bases from V and 3 bases from J, with 11 bases between. Per the germline V gene, CDR1 is MNHEY and CDR2 is SVGAGI. CDR3 sequence reads: CASSYSVSRDTEAFF. The CDR3 DNA is TGTGCCAGCAGTTACTCGGTATCGAGGGACACTGAAGCTTTCTTT.

The rearrangement uses TRBV24-1 and TRBJ2-5, with 8 bases aligning to TRBD2. With 4 bases clipped from V and 6 bases from J, the junction kept 12 bases outside the gene matches. This CDR3 region has 16 residues. Germline lookup yields CDR1 KGHDR and CDR2 SFDVKD. CDR3 protein: CATSDPRAGEGKTQYF. The CDR3 DNA reads TGTGCCACCAGTGACCCGAGAGCGGGAGAGGGAAAGACCCAGTACTTC.

CDR3 coding DNA: TGCGCCAGCCTTCCAGGGTCTGGAAACACCATATATTTT. It codes for CASLPGSGNTIYF. The genes are TRBV10-2 and TRBJ1-3; D is possibly TRBD1 (5 bases). Germline V CDR1 and CDR2: WSHSY, SAAADI. The CDR3 totals 13 residues. The V end was cut by 8 bases, the J end by 1 base, with 9 bases between.

This sequence joins TRBV5-4 and TRBJ2-1; possible D gene TRBD2, 5 bases. The CDR3 has 13 amino acids. Trimming cost V 1 base and J 4 bases, with 6 bases left between them. Germline V gene sequence: CDR1 SGHNT, CDR2 YYREEE (reference sequence). The CDR3: CASSLSGYNEQFF. The CDR3 DNA reads as TGTGCCAGCAGCTTGTCGGGGTACAATGAGCAGTTCTTC.

The chain joins TRBV19 to TRBJ1-5; TRBD1 matches at 10 bases. The CDR3 runs to 17 residues. The germline gives CDR1 LNHDA, CDR2 SQIVND (reference sequence). The trim removed 4 bases at V and 6 bases at J, leaving 12 bases unmatched. CDR3 sequence (DNA): TGTGCCAGTAGTAAACTGACGACAGGGGGCGGAGGTCAGCCCCAGCATTTT. As protein: CASSKLTTGGGGQPQHF.

This clone appeared a few times. This chain connects TRBV27 to TRBJ1-5, with D unclear. Germline V gene sequence: CDR1 MNHEY, CDR2 SMNVEV (reference sequence). The CDR3 runs 17 residues. V dropped 3 bases and J dropped 0 bases, with 15 bases sitting between them. Here the CDR3 DNA reads TGTGCCAGCAGTTTGTGGTCCCCGGGTTCTAGCAATCAGCCCCAGCATTTT. It encodes CASSLWSPGSSNQPQHF.

The genes are TRBV30 and TRBJ1-1; the match to TRBD1 covers 7 bases. The CDR3 contains 14 residues. Germline assignment: CDR1 GTSNPN and CDR2 SVGIG (reference sequence). V gave up 3 bases and J gave up 0 bases; unmatched junction bases: 4. The CDR3 DNA follows: TGTGCCTGGAGGGGGGACAGATTGAACACTGAAGCTTTCTTT. It translates to CAWRGDRLNTEAFF. Complete variable domain (other parts from reference TRBV30 and TRBJ1-1): SQTIHQWPATLVQPVGSPLSLECTVEGTSNPNLYWYRQAAGRGLQLLFYSVGIGQISSEVPQNLSASRPQDRQFILSSKKLLLSDSGFYLCAWRGDRLNTEAFFGQGTRLTVV.

CDR3 sequence: CASSSSGREQFF. CDR3 bases: TGTGCCAGTAGTAGTAGCGGGAGGGAGCAGTTCTTC. J is TRBJ2-1 and V is TRBV19; 10 bases fit TRBD2. Germline CDR1 and CDR2: LNHDA and SQIVND (reference sequence). The trim removed 4 bases at V and 10 bases at J, leaving 1 base unmatched. This CDR3 is 12 amino acids long.

This clone was counted a few times. The genes are TRBV12-3 or TRBV12-4 and TRBJ1-5; D is perhaps TRBD1 (6 bases). The CDR3 spans 13 residues. V was trimmed by 6 bases and J by 6 bases, leaving 12 bases between them. CDR3 DNA sequence: TGTGCCAGCAGCCGGACAGAGAGTCAGCCCCAGCATTTT. Translating gives CASSRTESQPQHF.

This clone was picked up a small number of times. The chain links TRBV9 to TRBJ2-3, with D perhaps matching TRBD1 (5 bases). Trimming stripped 0 bases from V and 2 bases from J, with 13 bases between. Germline-derived CDR1 and CDR2 are SGDLS and YYNGEE. The CDR3 extends over 16 amino acids. As DNA, the CDR3 is TGTGCCAGCAGCGTAGTCGGAACAGGCCACACAGATACGCAGTATTTT. It specifies CASSVVGTGHTDTQYF.

This clone has only one observation. V gene TRBV12-5 combines with J gene TRBJ2-3; 16 bases are a match to TRBD2. The V gene end was trimmed by 6 bases and the J gene end by 3 bases; junction bases not matched to a gene: 9. The CDR3 is made up of 18 amino acids. Germline V gene sequence: CDR1 LGHNT, CDR2 FRNRAP. CDR3 sequence reads: CASGSGTSGGAVTDTQYF. The DNA for the CDR3 is TGTGCTAGTGGCTCCGGGACTAGCGGGGGGGCAGTTACAGATACGCAGTATTTT.

This clone appeared a few times. The chain joins TRBV10-3 to TRBJ1-4, with TRBD1 as a possible D gene (5 bases). Germline V gene data show CDR1 as ENHRY and CDR2 as SYGVKD. This CDR3 region has 15 residues. V lost 0 bases and J 3 bases, leaving 8 bases between the germline ends. The CDR3 sequence is CAISESMTANEKLFF. The DNA for the CDR3 is TGTGCCATCAGTGAGTCGATGACAGCTAATGAAAAACTGTTTTTT.

The chain employs TRBV18 and TRBJ1-4, with D unclear. Trimming removed 0 bases at V and 0 bases at J, with 8 bases between. The CDR3 consists of 16 residues. Per germline, CDR1 KGHSH and CDR2 LQKENI. The CDR3 bases are TGTGCCAGCTCACCACCGTCGAGGGCAACTAATGAAAAACTGTTTTTT. Its protein product is CASSPPSRATNEKLFF.

V gene TRBV11-3 combines with J gene TRBJ2-1; D may be TRBD2 (6 bases). V was pared by 5 bases and J by 7 bases, with 12 bases between. CDR3 length: 13 residues. CDR1 and CDR2 from the germline V gene are SGHNT and YENEEA. The CDR3 sequence: CASSHGLPNEQFF. The CDR3 DNA follows: TGTGCCAGCAGCCACGGACTACCGAATGAGCAGTTCTTC. The variable domain in full, completed from reference TRBV11-3 and TRBJ2-1, reads EAGVVQSPRYKIIEKKQPVAFWCNPISGHNTLYWYLQNLGQGPELLIRYENEEAVDDSQLPKDRFSAERLKGVDSTLKIQPAELGDSAVYLCASSHGLPNEQFFGPGTRLTVL.

This rearrangement joins TRBV7-9 to TRBJ2-3; 9 nucleotides agree with TRBD2. This CDR3 comprises 17 residues. CDR1 is SEHNR and CDR2 is FQNEAQ in the germline V gene (reference sequence). V lost 5 bases, J lost 4 bases, and 13 bases stayed unmatched. The CDR3 bases are TGTGCCAGCAGCCCCAGTATTGTAGCGGGAGTCGCAGATACGCAGTATTTT. It yields the protein CASSPSIVAGVADTQYF.

The chain couples TRBV3-1 (or the pseudogene TRBV3-2) to TRBJ2-3; 9 bases line up with TRBD2. CDR3 length: 18 residues. The trim removed 1 base at V and 3 bases at J, leaving 11 bases unmatched. The germline gives CDR1 LGHDT, CDR2 YNNKEL (reference sequence). CDR3 sequence: CASSQVPPQRGVTDTQYF. The CDR3 region has the DNA TGTGCCAGCAGCCAAGTTCCCCCCCAGCGGGGGGTTACAGATACGCAGTATTTT.

In its sample, this clone ranks as medium-sized (0.01 to 0.1%). The chain is built from TRBV18 and TRBJ2-7; 10 bases map to TRBD1. There are 14 residues in the CDR3. The J segment lost 5 bases and the V segment lost 3 bases, leaving 4 bases of the junction unmatched. CDR1 KGHSH and CDR2 LQKENI come from the germline V gene. CDR3: CASSPGQGKNEQYF. The CDR3 nucleotides read TGTGCCAGCTCACCGGGACAGGGGAAGAACGAGCAGTACTTC.

This chain links TRBV30 with TRBJ1-5; TRBD1 agrees at 7 bases. This CDR3 is 16 amino acids long. V trimming: 2 bases; J trimming: 5 bases; junction bases outside the gene matches: 12. Germline lookup yields CDR1 GTSNPN and CDR2 SVGIG (reference sequence). The CDR3 spells CAWSTKQGTRDQPQHF. The DNA for the CDR3 is TGTGCCTGGAGTACGAAACAGGGGACGAGGGATCAGCCCCAGCATTTT.